This T cell receptor beta chain was sequenced in a study of shared clonotypes between healthy human individuals. Profiling relied on immunoSEQ multiplex PCR, and the TCRdb table lists in-frame clones only, not all of them. The sample includes 1,100,000 or so clones, 70% to 80% of them seen just once. Overall study results and limits: Generation probability values for non-shared clonotypes were lower than those for clonotypes shared by all four donors.

Turning to this clone: Its matching antigen is unknown.

Trimming took off 0 bases at V and 0 bases at J, with 12 bases between the two ends. The germline V gene encodes CDR1 ENHRY and CDR2 SYGVKD. The CDR3 totals 16 residues. The rearrangement uses TRBV10-3 and TRBJ2-7; D unresolved. The sequenced sample consisted of memory CD4+ T cells from PBMCs. Subset indicated: CD45RA-negative fraction. This clonotype was obtained from a man younger than 30 in good health. Some clones in this sample may be carry-over from other donors' samples. This CDR3 reads CAISESSITGSYEQYF. The CDR3 coding sequence is TGTGCCATCAGTGAGTCGTCCATAACCGGCTCCTACGAGCAGTACTTC.